This is a list of T cell receptor beta chains from one sample in a study of T cell responses to AZD1222 COVID-19 vaccine. Method: immunoSEQ multiplex PCR; TCRdb's copy keeps in-frame clones and lacks some. Of 150,000 or so clones in the sample, 93% are singletons; the top ten hold approximately 4.9%. The source material was peripheral blood, sampled on day 0 of AZD1222 vaccination. Source of these receptors: an adult in good health. CDR3s include the opening cysteine and the closing phenylalanine or tryptophan. A D gene is named only where the DNA matches it firmly. Clone sizes are given selectively: once, few, many, or a class where the clone is expanded.

>TRBD1|TRBJ1-1|TRBV15|.
TGTGCCACCAGCAGATCAGGGGGAGAGAACACTGAAGCTTTCTTT
CATSRSGGENTEAFF
>TRBD2|TRBJ2-1|TRBV30|.
TGTGCCTGGGAGAATCAGCGGGAGTACTCCTACAATGAGCAGTTCTTC
CAWENQREYSYNEQFF
>TRBD1|TRBJ1-2|TRBV5-5|once
TGTGCCAGCAGCTTATGGACAGGGCCCTATGGCTACACCTTC
CASSLWTGPYGYTF
>TRBD1|TRBJ1-6|TRBV5-1|.
TGCGCCAGCAGCCAGGACAGGGACAATTCACCCCTCCACTTT
CASSQDRDNSPLHF
>TRBD2|TRBJ2-1|TRBV5-1|.
TGCGCCAGCAGCACGGGGGGGCGGCTGTTCTCCTACAATGAGCAGTTCTTC
CASSTGGRLFSYNEQFF
>TRBD1|TRBJ1-1|TRBV19|.
TGTGCCAGCCATGACAGGGTTGGCACTGAAGCTTTCTTT
CASHDRVGTEAFF
>TRBD2|TRBJ2-1|TRBV27|.
TGTGCCACCCGACTAGCGGGGTACAATGAGCAGTTCTTC
CATRLAGYNEQFF
>.|TRBJ2-3|TRBV28|.
TGTGCCAGCAGTGACTCAGGGATATTCGGCACAGATACGCAGTATTTT
CASSDSGIFGTDTQYF
>.|TRBJ2-3|TRBV19|.
TGTGCCAGTAGTTTCGATGGGGACAGCACAGATACGCAGTATTTT
CASSFDGDSTDTQYF
>TRBD1|TRBJ1-2|TRBV24-1|.
TGTGCCACCAGTGATTTGTGGGACAGGGGTGCTGGCTACGGCTACACCTTC
CATSDLWDRGAGYGYTF
>TRBD1|TRBJ2-1|TRBV9|.
TGTGCCAGCAGCGCTACGACAGGGTACAATGAGCAGTTCTTC
CASSATTGYNEQFF
>.|TRBJ1-6|TRBV6-5|.
TGTGCCACCCCCGGGACATCTACCTCACCCCTCCACTTT
CATPGTSTSPLHF
>TRBD1|TRBJ2-5|TRBV7-6|.
TGTGCCAGCAGCGAGAGACAGGGGCGACAAGAGACCCAGTACTTC
CASSERQGRQETQYF
>.|TRBJ1-1|TRBV5-4|once
TGTGCCAGCAGTCAGGGGTGGGAGAACACTGAAGCTTTCTTT
CASSQGWENTEAFF
>TRBD2|TRBJ2-1|TRBV11-2|.
TGTGCCAGCAGCTTAGTTTTTGGGACTAGCTTCCCCTACAATGAGCAGTTCTTC
CASSLVFGTSFPYNEQFF
>TRBD1|TRBJ1-1|TRBV19|.
TGTGCCAGTAGTATCCCGACAGGGGAGAACACTGAAGCTTTCTTT
CASSIPTGENTEAFF
>.|TRBJ1-2|TRBV6-5|.
TGTGCCAGCAGTTACGCAGGGGATAGGGGCTACACCTTC
CASSYAGDRGYTF
>.|TRBJ1-1|TRBV7-8|.
TGTGCCAGCAGCTCCGACCTGGGGAACACTGAAGCTTTCTTT
CASSSDLGNTEAFF
>.|TRBJ2-7|TRBV3-1/TRBV3-2|.
TGTGCCAGCAGCCAAGCCGTTGGCAACTACGAGCAGTACTTC
CASSQAVGNYEQYF
>.|TRBJ1-2|TRBV5-6|.
TGTGCCAGCAGCTTTACCGCCTCGTTCCGGGACATCGCAGAGTATGGCTACACCTTC
CASSFTASFRDIAEYGYTF
>.|TRBJ1-1|TRBV10-3|.
TGTGCCATCAGTGAGGGAAGAGAGACTGAAGCTTTCTTT
CAISEGRETEAFF
>.|TRBJ2-3|TRBV27|.
TGTGCCAGCAGTTTGGGTCCGGAAGATACGCAGTATTTT
CASSLGPEDTQYF
>TRBD2|TRBJ2-1|TRBV15|.
TGTGCCACCAGCAGAGACCCTAGCGGCTCTTCCTACAATGAGCAGTTCTTC
CATSRDPSGSSYNEQFF
>.|TRBJ1-1|TRBV7-8|once
TGTGCCAGCAGTTCCGAACGGGGGCCCTGGGCCCATGAAGCTTTCTTT
CASSSERGPWAHEAFF
>.|TRBJ1-4|TRBV7-8|.
TGTGCCAGCAGCCCACCGGGCCTTCCTGAAAAACTGTTTTTT
CASSPPGLPEKLFF
>TRBD2|TRBJ2-5|TRBV4-1|few
TGCGCCAGCAGCCAGATAGCGGGAGGGGGAAGGGGGACCCAGTACTTC
CASSQIAGGGRGTQYF
>TRBD1|TRBJ2-2|TRBV6-5|.
TGTGCCAGCAGTTACCGGGACAGGGGCGACGGGGAGCTGTTTTTT
CASSYRDRGDGELFF
>TRBD1|TRBJ1-2|TRBV10-3|.
TGTGCCATCAGTACGGACAGGGGGCTAGGGGGCTACACCTTC
CAISTDRGLGGYTF
>TRBD2|TRBJ2-7|TRBV6-1|.
TGTGCCAGCAGTGAAGCGACTAGCGGGAGCTACGAGCAGTACTTC
CASSEATSGSYEQYF
>TRBD2|TRBJ2-7|TRBV5-1|.
TGCGCCAGCAGCTTGGAAGGGGTCCTAGCGGGAGACTACGAGCAGTACTTC
CASSLEGVLAGDYEQYF
>.|TRBJ2-7|TRBV28|.
TGTGCCAGCGCCTCGGACATTACCTACGAGCAGTACTTC
CASASDITYEQYF
>TRBD1|TRBJ2-5|TRBV2|.
TGTGCCAGCAGAGATGACAGGGGGCAAGAGACCCAGTACTTC
CASRDDRGQETQYF
>.|TRBJ1-4|TRBV19|.
TGTGCCAGTAGTATATCCTGGCCAAGTCGGGAAAAACTGTTTTTT
CASSISWPSREKLFF
>.|TRBJ1-4|TRBV29-1|once
TGCAGCGTTGAAGATCTTCAAGGGTATGCTAATGAAAAACTGTTTTTT
CSVEDLQGYANEKLFF
>TRBD1|TRBJ2-1|TRBV19|.
TGTGCCAGTGTGGGGGGAGGGACAGGGAATGAGCAGTTCTTC
CASVGGGTGNEQFF
>.|TRBJ1-4|TRBV29-1|once
TGCAGCGTGGGGGATGGGAGGAAGGACGAAAAACTGTTTTTT
CSVGDGRKDEKLFF
>TRBD2|TRBJ2-3|TRBV25-1|.
TGTGCCAGCAGTGACCCTCTAGCGGGGACTAGCACAGATACGCAGTATTTT
CASSDPLAGTSTDTQYF
>.|TRBJ2-7|TRBV3-1/TRBV3-2|once
TGTGCCAGCAGCCAGGCTAGTCGAGCCAGGGTCTACGAGCAGTACTTC
CASSQASRARVYEQYF
>.|TRBJ1-1|TRBV11-1|.
TGTGCCAGCAGCGTCATCAGGAACACTGAAGCTTTCTTT
CASSVIRNTEAFF
>.|TRBJ2-2|TRBV21-1|.
TGTGCCAGCAGCAAAAGGGGGAACACCGGGGAGCTGTTTTTT
CASSKRGNTGELFF
>.|TRBJ2-2|TRBV18|few
TGTGCCAGCTCACCACTACAGGGAGACACCGGGGAGCTGTTTTTT
CASSPLQGDTGELFF
>.|TRBJ2-7|TRBV6-2/TRBV6-3|.
TGTGCCAGCAGTTACGCCCCCTACGAGCAGTACTTC
CASSYAPYEQYF
>TRBD1|TRBJ1-4|TRBV5-6|.
TGTGCCAGCAGCTTTAACAGGGGGGCGTCTAATGAAAAACTGTTTTTT
CASSFNRGASNEKLFF
>.|TRBJ2-1|TRBV28|.
TGTGCCAGCAGTTTAATCGACGCCTACAATGAGCAGTTCTTC
CASSLIDAYNEQFF
>.|TRBJ2-4|TRBV6-2/TRBV6-3|.
TGTGCCAGCAGCTGGCGGGGCGACAAAAACATTCAGTACTTC
CASSWRGDKNIQYF
>TRBD2|TRBJ2-1|TRBV9|.
TGTGCCAGCAGCGTAGTTGGCCTAGCGGGCTACAATGAGCAGTTCTTC
CASSVVGLAGYNEQFF
>.|TRBJ2-7|TRBV5-6|.
TGTGCCAGCAGCTCGCTGGACAGTCCCTACGAGCAGTACTTC
CASSSLDSPYEQYF
>TRBD1|TRBJ1-2|TRBV10-3|.
TGTGCCATCTCAGGGGGCGGGTATGGCTACACCTTC
CAISGGGYGYTF